The rows below give T cell receptor beta chains drawn from one sample of a study of beta chain features in type 1 diabetes. Libraries were prepared by immunoSEQ multiplex PCR; TCRdb keeps only in-frame clonotypes and omits some of them. This sample has 250,000 to 300,000 clones, with about 8.5% found just once. The source material was central memory CD4+ T cells from blood. These receptor sequences come from a woman between 18 and 30 years old in good health. Each CDR3 is given with its conserved first and last residue. The D gene is left open where the match is weak. The listing skips clone size in some rows; elsewhere it reads once, few, many or a size class.

D gene,J gene,V gene,clone size,CDR3 protein,CDR3 DNA
NA,TRBJ2-1,TRBV2,few,CASRPWGTIKQFF,TGTGCCAGCAGGCCATGGGGGACAATCAAGCAGTTCTTC
NA,TRBJ1-1,TRBV5-6,NA,CASSLGFQGVGTEAFF,TGTGCCAGCAGCTTGGGGTTTCAGGGCGTCGGTACTGAAGCTTTCTTT
NA,TRBJ2-7,TRBV6-6,NA,CASTQARAHEQYF,TGTGCCAGCACCCAAGCCAGGGCCCACGAGCAGTACTTC
NA,TRBJ2-7,TRBV13,NA,CASSLWTRAGYEQYF,TGTGCCAGCAGCTTGTGGACCAGGGCAGGTTACGAGCAGTACTTC
NA,TRBJ1-5,TRBV30,few,CAWSVQGDQPQHF,TGTGCCTGGAGTGTCCAAGGGGATCAGCCCCAGCATTTT
NA,TRBJ2-3,TRBV4-2,few,CASSSTTDTQYF,TGTGCCAGCAGCTCTACCACAGATACGCAGTATTTT
NA,TRBJ2-1,TRBV5-4,few,CASSLGAGSSYNEQFF,TGTGCCAGCAGCTTGGGGGCGGGGAGCTCCTACAATGAGCAGTTCTTC
NA,TRBJ1-1,TRBV5-1,NA,CASRPLSGRTEAFF,TGCGCCAGCCGCCCCCTATCAGGTCGGACTGAAGCTTTCTTT
NA,TRBJ2-1,TRBV6-1,many,CASMTGFHEQFF,TGTGCCAGCATGACGGGCTTCCATGAGCAGTTCTTC
TRBD1,TRBJ2-1,TRBV5-1,few,CASASSQGEVGLNEQFF,TGCGCCAGCGCATCCTCACAGGGGGAAGTTGGTCTCAATGAGCAGTTCTTC
NA,TRBJ1-2,TRBV4-2,NA,CASSQGGTGDYGYTF,TGTGCCAGCAGCCAAGGCGGGACGGGGGACTATGGCTACACCTTC
NA,TRBJ2-1,TRBV9,NA,CASSARQASSYNEQFF,TGTGCCAGCAGCGCCCGACAGGCCAGCTCCTACAATGAGCAGTTCTTC
TRBD2,TRBJ2-4,TRBV6-4,NA,CAMTTSGKVDKNIQYF,TGTGCCATGACGACTAGCGGGAAGGTCGACAAAAACATTCAGTACTTC
TRBD1,TRBJ1-6,TRBV5-4,few,CASRANRGDNSPLHF,TGTGCCAGCAGAGCGAACAGGGGCGACAATTCACCCCTCCACTTT
NA,TRBJ1-1,TRBV18,few,CASSPDSEAFF,TGTGCCAGCTCACCCGACAGTGAAGCTTTCTTT
TRBD1,TRBJ2-7,TRBV6-1,few,CASSQTGDYEQYF,TGTGCCAGCAGCCAAACAGGGGACTACGAGCAGTACTTC
NA,TRBJ1-3,TRBV7-7,NA,CASSLSEGNTIYF,TGTGCCAGCAGCTTATCGGAGGGAAACACCATATATTTT
NA,TRBJ2-1,TRBV27,NA,CASSFQVGEQFF,TGTGCCAGCAGTTTTCAGGTCGGTGAGCAGTTCTTC
NA,TRBJ2-1,TRBV19,many,CASRGTYNEQFF,TGTGCCAGTAGAGGGACTTACAATGAGCAGTTCTTC